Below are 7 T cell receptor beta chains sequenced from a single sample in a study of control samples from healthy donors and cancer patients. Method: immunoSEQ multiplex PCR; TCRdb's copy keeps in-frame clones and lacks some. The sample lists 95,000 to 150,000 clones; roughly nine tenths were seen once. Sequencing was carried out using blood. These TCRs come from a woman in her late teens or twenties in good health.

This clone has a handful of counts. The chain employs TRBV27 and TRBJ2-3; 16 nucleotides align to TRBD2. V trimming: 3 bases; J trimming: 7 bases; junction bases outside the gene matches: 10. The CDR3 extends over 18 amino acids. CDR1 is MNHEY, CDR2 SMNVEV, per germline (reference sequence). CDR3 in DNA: TGTGCCAGCAGTTTGAGTTCTGGGACTAGCGGGGGGGCATATACGCAGTATTTT. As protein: CASSLSSGTSGGAYTQYF.

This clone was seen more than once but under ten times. The CDR3 DNA reads as TGTGCCAGCAGCCCCAACCCCTCTGGGGCCAACGTCCTGACTTTC. It is translated as CASSPNPSGANVLTF. The genes are TRBV13 and TRBJ2-6; D not certain. Germline V gives CDR1 PRHDT, CDR2 FYEKMQ (reference sequence). The CDR3 spans 15 residues. Trimming took off 5 bases at V and 0 bases at J, with 8 bases between the two ends.

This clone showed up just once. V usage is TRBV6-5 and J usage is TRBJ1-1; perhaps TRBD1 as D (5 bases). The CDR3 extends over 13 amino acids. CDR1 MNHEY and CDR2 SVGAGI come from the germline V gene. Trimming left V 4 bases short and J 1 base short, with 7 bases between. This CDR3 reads CASSFDRNTEAFF. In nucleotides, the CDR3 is TGTGCCAGCAGTTTCGACAGGAACACTGAAGCTTTCTTT.

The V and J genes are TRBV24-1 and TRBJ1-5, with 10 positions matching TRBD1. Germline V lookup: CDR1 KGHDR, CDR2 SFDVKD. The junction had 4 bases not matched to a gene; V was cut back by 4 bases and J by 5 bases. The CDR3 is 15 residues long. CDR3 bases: TGTGCCACCAGTGAGGGACAGGGGACCTATCAGCCCCAGCATTTT. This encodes CATSEGQGTYQPQHF.

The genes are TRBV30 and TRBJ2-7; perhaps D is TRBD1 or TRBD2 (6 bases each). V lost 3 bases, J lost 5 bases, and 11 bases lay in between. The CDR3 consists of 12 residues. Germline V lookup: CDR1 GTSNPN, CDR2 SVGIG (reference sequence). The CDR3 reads CAWRGGRHEQYF. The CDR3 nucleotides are TGTGCCTGGAGAGGGGGGCGGCACGAGCAGTACTTC.

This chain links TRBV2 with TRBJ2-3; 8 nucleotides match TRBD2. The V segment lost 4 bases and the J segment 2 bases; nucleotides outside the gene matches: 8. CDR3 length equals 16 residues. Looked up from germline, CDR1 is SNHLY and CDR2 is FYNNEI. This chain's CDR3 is CASSVGGGIYTDTQYF. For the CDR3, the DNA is TGTGCCAGCAGTGTAGGCGGGGGGATTTACACAGATACGCAGTATTTT.

CDR3 region: CATSDPSQTGELFF. DNA of the CDR3: TGTGCCACCAGTGACCCCTCTCAGACCGGGGAGCTGTTTTTT. The chain is built from TRBV24-1 and TRBJ2-2; D gene unclear. This CDR3 region has 14 residues. Germline V gene lookup returns CDR1 KGHDR and CDR2 SFDVKD. V dropped 4 bases and J dropped 5 bases, with 10 bases sitting between them.